Below, 21 T cell receptor beta chains from the same sample are listed, as sequenced in a study of T-cell reconstitution after alpha-beta-depleted transplantation in children. Researchers prepared the TCRbeta library using unique molecular identifiers, the study reports. TCRdb called the PCR reads again in MiXCR, with one record for every CDR3 protein. The table lists roughly 500,000 distinct CDR3 sequences, approximately 16% of them singletons. This sample comprised PBMCs from the stem cell graft donor, obtained from the stem cell graft. Receptors originate from a human donor who donated a stem cell graft to a child with acute lymphoblastic leukemia.

This clonotype has only a few counts. The chain has TRBV29-1 and TRBJ2-1; 10 positions agree with TRBD1. The V gene's germline CDR1 is SQVTM and CDR2 ANQGSEA. V gave up 6 bases and J gave up 7 bases; unmatched junction bases: 15. The CDR3 runs to 16 residues. The chain's CDR3 is CSVARYRDRGSNEQFF. Here the CDR3 DNA reads TGCAGCGTCGCGAGATACCGGGACAGGGGATCAAATGAGCAGTTCTTC.

This clonotype was recorded many times. The gene calls are TRBV29-1 and TRBJ2-3, with no clear D. V dropped 3 bases and J dropped 0 bases, with 13 bases sitting between them. Germline lookup yields CDR1 SQVTM and CDR2 ANQGSEA. This CDR3 is built from 15 residues. CDR3 DNA sequence: TGCAGCGTTGAGAGGCACGGTGGTAGCACAGATACGCAGTATTTT. The encoded protein is CSVERHGGSTDTQYF.

The gene calls are TRBV29-1 and TRBJ2-3, with a possible D match to TRBD2 (6 bases). Germline CDR1 and CDR2: SQVTM and ANQGSEA. The V and J ends lost 3 bases and 5 bases respectively, with 15 bases between them. The CDR3 has 14 amino acids. The CDR3 is CSVERASGVDTQYF. DNA for the CDR3: TGCAGCGTTGAGAGGGCTTCGGGGGTAGATACGCAGTATTTT.

This chain links TRBV6-1 with TRBJ2-3; 7 positions match TRBD2. Germline V CDR1 and CDR2: MNHNS, SASEGT. The CDR3 is 13 amino acids. Trimming cost V 7 bases and J 3 bases; bases outside gene matches: 4. CDR3: CASTGRETDTQYF. DNA for the CDR3: TGTGCCAGCACCGGGCGGGAGACAGATACGCAGTATTTT.

In its sample, this clonotype was seen a few times. The genes are TRBV27 and TRBJ1-5, with D possibly TRBD1 on 5 matching bases. The V and J ends lost 2 bases and 5 bases respectively, with 10 bases between them. This CDR3 region has 14 residues. CDR1 is MNHEY and CDR2 is SMNVEV in the germline V gene (reference sequence). For the CDR3, the DNA is TGTGCCAGCAGTTTACAGGGATGGGATCAGCCCCAGCATTTT. Translated: CASSLQGWDQPQHF.

This clonotype has a handful of counts. V is TRBV11-2 and J is TRBJ1-2; D is possibly TRBD1 (6 bases). CDR1 and CDR2 from the germline V gene are SGHAT and FQNNGV. The CDR3 extends over 14 amino acids. V was clipped by 4 bases and J by 7 bases, with 16 bases between them. The CDR3 reads CASSSVGGAFGYTF. The CDR3 DNA sequence: TGTGCCAGCAGCTCCGTTGGGGGGGCATTTGGCTACACCTTC.

The chain recombines TRBV7-9 with TRBJ2-1, with 8 bases lining up with TRBD1. Per the germline V gene, CDR1 is SEHNR and CDR2 is FQNEAQ (reference sequence). Trimming at V came to 5 bases and at J to 3 bases, leaving 12 bases not matched to a gene. CDR3 length equals 17 residues. The CDR3 is CASSQSGQEFDYNEQFF. CDR3 DNA sequence: TGTGCCAGCAGCCAATCGGGACAGGAGTTTGACTACAATGAGCAGTTCTTC.

The V and J genes are TRBV11-2 and TRBJ2-1; D possibly matches TRBD1 or TRBD2 (5 bases each). Per the germline V gene, CDR1 is SGHAT and CDR2 is FQNNGV. Deletions cut 5 bases from V and 4 bases from J, with 12 bases between. The CDR3 is 14 amino acids. CDR3 residues: CASSPLGGYNEQFF. CDR3 sequence (DNA): TGTGCCAGCAGCCCCCTTGGGGGATACAATGAGCAGTTCTTC.

The chain joins TRBV30 to TRBJ2-7; possible D gene TRBD1, 5 bases. The germline V and J ends were trimmed by 2 bases and 6 bases, with 8 bases remaining between them. Germline assignment: CDR1 GTSNPN and CDR2 SVGIG (reference sequence). CDR3 size: 11 residues. CDR3 sequence (DNA): TGTGCCTGGAGTAAAGGGGCCGAGCAGTACTTC. Translating gives CAWSKGAEQYF. Together with reference TRBV30 and TRBJ2-7, the CDR3 gives the full variable domain: SQTIHQWPATLVQPVGSPLSLECTVEGTSNPNLYWYRQAAGRGLQLLFYSVGIGQISSEVPQNLSASRPQDRQFILSSKKLLLSDSGFYLCAWSKGAEQYFGPGTRLTVT.

In its sample, this clonotype was seen a few times. The CDR3 DNA reads as TGTGCCAGCAGCTTAGGTCTCCGGAATCTATACGAGCAGTACTTC. Protein sequence: CASSLGLRNLYEQYF. The rearrangement uses TRBV11-2 and TRBJ2-7; no definite D call. The CDR3 runs 15 residues. Per germline, CDR1 SGHAT and CDR2 FQNNGV. V gave up 1 base and J gave up 4 bases, with 14 bases separating them.

The chain combines TRBV12-3 or TRBV12-4 with TRBJ2-2; D is unresolved. The ends were cut back, 7 bases at V and 6 bases at J, with 9 bases in the middle. The CDR3 length is 12 residues. The CDR3 loop is CASIGPAGELFF. The CDR3 coding sequence is TGTGCCAGCATTGGACCGGCCGGGGAGCTGTTTTTT.

This clonotype was observed a few times. The gene calls are TRBV28 and TRBJ2-2, with 7 bases that match TRBD1. Looked up from germline, CDR1 is MDHEN and CDR2 is SYDVKM. The trim removed 3 bases at V and 2 bases at J, leaving 3 bases unmatched. The CDR3 spans 15 residues. The DNA of the CDR3 is TGTGCCAGCAGTTTCAGGGGGAGAAACACCGGGGAGCTGTTTTTT. Its translation is CASSFRGRNTGELFF.

This clonotype was found a few times. This sequence joins TRBV7-9 and TRBJ2-1, with 9 bases identical to TRBD2. V shed 5 bases and J 5 bases; nucleotides not matched to a gene: 13. Germline V gene sequence: CDR1 SEHNR, CDR2 FQNEAQ (reference sequence). This CDR3 is built from 17 residues. CDR3 sequence reads: CASSPTASGIGNNEQFF. CDR3 nucleotides: TGTGCCAGCAGCCCCACGGCTAGCGGGATAGGTAACAATGAGCAGTTCTTC.

This clonotype came up many times. CDR3 DNA: TGTGCCAGCAGCGTAGACAGCTACTATGGCTACACCTTC. This codes for CASSVDSYYGYTF. The V call is TRBV9, the J call TRBJ1-2, with D unclear. The V gene's germline CDR1 is SGDLS and CDR2 YYNGEE. The V end was cut by 0 bases, the J end by 3 bases, with 6 bases between. The CDR3 runs 13 residues.

This clonotype came up a few times. The genes are TRBV19 and TRBJ2-1; D is ambiguous. CDR3 length equals 15 residues. V lost 3 bases, J lost 5 bases, and 14 bases lay in between. Germline assignment: CDR1 LNHDA and CDR2 SQIVND (reference sequence). CDR3 protein: CASSILSTANNEQFF. In DNA, the CDR3 is TGTGCCAGTAGTATCCTCTCGACGGCGAACAATGAGCAGTTCTTC.

The rearrangement uses TRBV20-1 and TRBJ1-6; TRBD1 matches 10 bases. CDR1 and CDR2 (germline): DFQATT, SNEGSKA (reference sequence). The trim removed 2 bases at V and 1 base at J, leaving 8 bases unmatched. The CDR3 extends over 18 amino acids. The CDR3 is CSARLRGTGESYNSPLHF. The CDR3 DNA reads as TGCAGTGCTAGACTCCGTGGGACAGGGGAATCCTATAATTCACCCCTCCACTTT.

This clonotype was observed a few times. The rearrangement joins TRBV4-1 to TRBJ2-5; the D call may be TRBD1 or TRBD2 (6 bases each). In germline, CDR1 is MGHRA, CDR2 YSYEKL. Trimming left V 2 bases short and J 5 bases short, with 15 bases between. This CDR3 contains 15 residues. This chain's CDR3 is CASSQLSGGGETQYF. In nucleotides, the CDR3 is TGCGCCAGCAGCCAACTGTCCGGGGGCGGGGAGACCCAGTACTTC.

The rearrangement links TRBV12-3 or TRBV12-4 to TRBJ2-3; D call uncertain. Trimming took 7 bases from V and 2 from J, leaving 16 bases between them. The CDR3 contains 15 residues. The CDR3 protein is CASTPLESFTDTQYF. CDR3 bases: TGTGCCAGCACACCTCTAGAATCTTTCACAGATACGCAGTATTTT.

This clonotype was seen a few times. The V call is TRBV15, the J call TRBJ2-5, with 10 nucleotides matching TRBD2. This CDR3 contains 16 residues. Looked up from germline, CDR1 is LNHNV and CDR2 is YYDKDF (reference sequence). V trimming: 5 bases; J trimming: 5 bases; junction bases outside the gene matches: 11. The CDR3: CATSDPRGLAWETQYF. The CDR3 DNA sequence: TGTGCCACCAGCGATCCTAGGGGACTAGCGTGGGAGACCCAGTACTTC.

This rearrangement joins TRBV3-1 to TRBJ2-5; D is perhaps TRBD1 or TRBD2 (5 bases each). Trimming took 3 bases from V and 5 from J, leaving 19 bases between them. Germline CDR1 and CDR2: LGHDT and YNNKEL (reference sequence). This CDR3 comprises 16 residues. The CDR3 here is CASSQMRLGARETQYF. CDR3 sequence (DNA): TGTGCCAGCAGCCAGATGCGGCTCGGGGCCAGGGAGACCCAGTACTTC.

Concerning this clonotype itself: At one boundary the junction diverges from the germline segment, which might be a read error. The chain is built from TRBV3-1 and TRBJ2-5; the match to TRBD1 covers 7 bases. There are 12 residues in the CDR3. CDR1 LGHDT and CDR2 YNNKEL come from the germline V gene (reference sequence). The CDR3 protein is CASSLLQGWRRF. CDR3 coding DNA: TGTGCCAGCAGCCTGTTACAGGGGTGGCGCCGCTTC.